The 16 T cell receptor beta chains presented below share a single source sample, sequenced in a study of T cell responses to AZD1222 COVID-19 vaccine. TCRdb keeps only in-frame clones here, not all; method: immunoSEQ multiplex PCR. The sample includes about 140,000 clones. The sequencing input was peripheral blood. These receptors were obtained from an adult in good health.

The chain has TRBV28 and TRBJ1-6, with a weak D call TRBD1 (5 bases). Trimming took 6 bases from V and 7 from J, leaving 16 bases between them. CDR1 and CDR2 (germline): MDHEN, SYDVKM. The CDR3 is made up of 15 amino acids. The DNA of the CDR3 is TGTGCCAGCAGCGACGCGGGACCTACGAATTCACCCCTCCACTTT. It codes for CASSDAGPTNSPLHF.

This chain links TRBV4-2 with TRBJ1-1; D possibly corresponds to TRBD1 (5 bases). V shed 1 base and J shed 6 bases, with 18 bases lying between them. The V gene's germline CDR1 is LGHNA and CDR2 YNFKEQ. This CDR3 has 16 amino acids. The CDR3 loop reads CASSQAGLEGEAEAFF. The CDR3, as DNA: TGTGCCAGCAGCCAAGCTGGATTGGAAGGGGAGGCTGAAGCTTTCTTT.

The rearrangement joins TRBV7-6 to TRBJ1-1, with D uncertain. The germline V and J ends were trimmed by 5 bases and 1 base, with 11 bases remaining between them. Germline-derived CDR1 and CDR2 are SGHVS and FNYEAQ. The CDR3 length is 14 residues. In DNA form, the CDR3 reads TGTGCCAGCAGCAAGGGAGCGGAGAACACTGAAGCTTTCTTT. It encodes CASSKGAENTEAFF.

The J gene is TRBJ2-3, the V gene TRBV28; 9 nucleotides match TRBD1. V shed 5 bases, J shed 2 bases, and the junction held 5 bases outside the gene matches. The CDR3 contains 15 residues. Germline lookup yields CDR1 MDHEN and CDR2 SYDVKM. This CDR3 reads CASSAGTGFTDTQYF. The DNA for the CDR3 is TGTGCCAGCAGTGCCGGGACAGGGTTCACAGATACGCAGTATTTT. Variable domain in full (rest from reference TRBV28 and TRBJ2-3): DVKVTQSSRYLVKRTGEKVFLECVQDMDHENMFWYRQDPGLGLRLIYFSYDVKMKEKGDIPEGYSVSREKKERFSLILESASTNQTSMYLCASSAGTGFTDTQYFGPGTRLTVL.

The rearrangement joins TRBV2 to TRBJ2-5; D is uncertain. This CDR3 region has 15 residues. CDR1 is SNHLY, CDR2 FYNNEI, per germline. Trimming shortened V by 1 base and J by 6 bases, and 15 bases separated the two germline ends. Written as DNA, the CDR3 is TGTGCCAGCAGTGAAGGGTTGGGCTTAAAACAGACCCAGTACTTC. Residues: CASSEGLGLKQTQYF.

The chain's CDR3 is CASSGTTNSPLHF. CDR3 DNA sequence: TGTGCCAGCAGCGGGACAACCAATTCACCCCTCCACTTT. V usage is TRBV2 and J usage is TRBJ1-6, with TRBD1 as a possible D gene (6 bases). The CDR3 runs to 13 residues. Germline assignment: CDR1 SNHLY and CDR2 FYNNEI. Trimming took 6 bases from V and 7 from J, leaving 10 bases between them.

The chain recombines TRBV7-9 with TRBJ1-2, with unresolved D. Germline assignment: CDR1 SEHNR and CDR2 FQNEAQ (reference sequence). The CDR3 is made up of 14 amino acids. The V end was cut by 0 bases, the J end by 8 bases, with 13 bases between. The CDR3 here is CASSLADIGRGYTF. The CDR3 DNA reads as TGTGCCAGCAGCTTAGCGGATATAGGGAGAGGCTACACCTTC. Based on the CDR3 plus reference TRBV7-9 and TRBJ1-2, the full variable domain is DTGVSQNPRHKITKRGQNVTFRCDPISEHNRLYWYRQTLGQGPEFLTYFQNEAQLEKSRLLSDRFSAERPKGSFSTLEIQRTEQGDSAMYLCASSLADIGRGYTFGSGTRLTVV.

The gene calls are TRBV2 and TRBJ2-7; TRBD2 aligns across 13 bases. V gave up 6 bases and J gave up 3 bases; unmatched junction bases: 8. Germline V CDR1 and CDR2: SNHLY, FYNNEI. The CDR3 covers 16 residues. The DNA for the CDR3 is TGTGCCAGCAGCTCCGGGACTAGCGGGGTAGACTACGAGCAGTACTTC. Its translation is CASSSGTSGVDYEQYF.

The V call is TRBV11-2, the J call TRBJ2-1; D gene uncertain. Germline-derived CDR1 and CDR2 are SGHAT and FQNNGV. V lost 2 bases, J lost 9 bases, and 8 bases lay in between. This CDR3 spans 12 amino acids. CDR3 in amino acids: CASSLIATEQFF. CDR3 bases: TGTGCCAGCAGCTTAATAGCTACTGAGCAGTTCTTC. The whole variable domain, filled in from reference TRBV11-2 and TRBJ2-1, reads EAGVAQSPRYKIIEKRQSVAFWCNPISGHATLYWYQQILGQGPKLLIQFQNNGVVDDSQLPKDRFSAERLKGVDSTLKIQPAKLEDSAVYLCASSLIATEQFFGPGTRLTVL.

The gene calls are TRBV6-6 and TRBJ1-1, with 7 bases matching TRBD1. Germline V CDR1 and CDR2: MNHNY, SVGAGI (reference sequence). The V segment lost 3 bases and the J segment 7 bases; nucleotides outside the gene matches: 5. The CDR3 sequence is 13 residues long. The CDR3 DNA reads TGTGCCAGCAGTTATGGGCAGGGGGGTGAAGCTTTCTTT. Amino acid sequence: CASSYGQGGEAFF.

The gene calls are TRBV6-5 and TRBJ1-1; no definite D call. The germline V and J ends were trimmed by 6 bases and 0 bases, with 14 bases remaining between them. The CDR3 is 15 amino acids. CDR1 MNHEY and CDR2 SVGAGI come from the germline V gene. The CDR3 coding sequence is TGTGCCAGCAGCCGACCCCGAGCCTTGAACACTGAAGCTTTCTTT. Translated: CASSRPRALNTEAFF.

CDR3 sequence reads: CASSPTSGRSRLYEQYF. The CDR3 nucleotides are TGTGCCAGCTCGCCGACTAGCGGGCGATCCCGGCTTTACGAGCAGTACTTC. This chain joins TRBV18 and TRBJ2-7; 10 positions agree with TRBD2. The V and J ends lost 6 bases and 4 bases, in that order; junction bases with no gene match: 15. The CDR3 has 17 residues. Germline V gene sequence: CDR1 KGHSH, CDR2 LQKENI. The full variable domain, its missing parts supplied by reference TRBV18 and TRBJ2-7, is NAGVMQNPRHLVRRRGQEARLRCSPMKGHSHVYWYRQLPEEGLKFMVYLQKENIIDESGMPKERFSAEFPKEGPSILRIQQVVRGDSAAYFCASSPTSGRSRLYEQYFGPGTRLTVT.

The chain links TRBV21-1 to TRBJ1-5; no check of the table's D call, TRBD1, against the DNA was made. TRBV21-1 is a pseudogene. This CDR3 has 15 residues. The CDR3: CASSKADRGSQPQHF. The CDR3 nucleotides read TGTGCCAGCAGCAAAGCCGACAGGGGCAGTCAGCCCCAGCATTTT.

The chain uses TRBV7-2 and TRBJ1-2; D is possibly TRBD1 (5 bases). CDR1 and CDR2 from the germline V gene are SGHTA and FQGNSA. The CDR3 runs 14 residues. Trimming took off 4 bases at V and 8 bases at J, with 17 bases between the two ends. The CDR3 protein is CASSSREKRSGYTF. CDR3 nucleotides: TGTGCCAGCAGCTCCAGGGAGAAAAGGAGCGGCTACACCTTC.

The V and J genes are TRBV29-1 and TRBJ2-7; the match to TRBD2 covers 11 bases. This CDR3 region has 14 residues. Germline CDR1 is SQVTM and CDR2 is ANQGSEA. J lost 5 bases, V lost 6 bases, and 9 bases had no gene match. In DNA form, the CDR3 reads TGCAGCGTCAAAATAGCGGGGGGGCCACACGAGCAGTACTTC. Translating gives CSVKIAGGPHEQYF.

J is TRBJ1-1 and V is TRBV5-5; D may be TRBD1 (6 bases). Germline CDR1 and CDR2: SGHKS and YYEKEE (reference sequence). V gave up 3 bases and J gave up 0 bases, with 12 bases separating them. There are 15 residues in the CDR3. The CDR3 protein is CASSSRDTMNTEAFF. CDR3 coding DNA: TGTGCCAGCAGCTCCCGGGACACGATGAACACTGAAGCTTTCTTT.